This T cell receptor beta chain was captured in a study of CD8+ T cells in alopecia areata. Whole-study results and caveats: Scalp specimens additionally yield sequences from normal skin's resident alphabeta T cells. The study found TCR sharing across patients less clear than in mice, possibly for HLA reasons. Lesional tissue from the scalp (especially in alopecia totalis/universalis) showed higher clonality than normal scalp.

It was cDNA, reverse transcribed from extracted RNA, that served as the sequencing template. The protocol was immunoSEQ multiplex PCR, while the TCRdb copy is restricted to in-frame clones and leaves out a portion. The table shows about 200,000 clones, with around three fifths occurring only once. This clone was recorded a few times. The antigen remains unidentified. CDR3 length: 13 residues. Germline CDR1 LGHNT, CDR2 FRNRAP. The ends lost 7 bases at V and 6 bases at J; junction bases unmatched: 8. V is TRBV12-5 and J is TRBJ2-7, with TRBD1 identical over 8 bases. The sequenced material came from CD8+ T cells sorted from blood. The TCR comes from a human donor in good health. Here the CDR3 reads CASDRSGGVEQYF. CDR3 DNA sequence: TGTGCTAGTGATCGCTCAGGGGGCGTCGAGCAGTACTTC.